This T cell receptor beta chain was captured in a study of T-cell reconstitution after alpha-beta-depleted transplantation in children. Preparation of the TCRbeta library involved a method that used unique molecular identifiers. TCRdb fed the PCR reads into MiXCR, producing one record per CDR3 protein. Of hundreds of thousands of distinct CDR3 sequences listed, 6.5% to 10% were seen once; the top ten hold 6.3%. This clonotype was recorded at least ten times. The antigen remains undetermined. Study-wide findings and caveats: Expanded graft clones numbering several hundred reportedly gave rise to alpha-beta T cells about two months after transplant.

Germline V gene lookup returns CDR1 SGHRS and CDR2 YFSETQ. V was trimmed by 4 bases and J by 3 bases, leaving 8 bases between them. The CDR3 length is 12 residues. The clonotype was recovered from a male patient between 10 and 17 years old who had a stem cell transplant for acute lymphoblastic leukemia, so the T cells may come from the graft donor. Here the sequenced sample was PBMCs, mostly from graft donor cells, taken 180 days after TCRalphabeta/CD19-depleted stem cell transplant. The chain joins TRBV5-1 to TRBJ2-7; no definite D call. The CDR3 bases are TGCGCCAGCAGCCGTCACAACTACGAGCAGTACTTC. Translation gives CASSRHNYEQYF.